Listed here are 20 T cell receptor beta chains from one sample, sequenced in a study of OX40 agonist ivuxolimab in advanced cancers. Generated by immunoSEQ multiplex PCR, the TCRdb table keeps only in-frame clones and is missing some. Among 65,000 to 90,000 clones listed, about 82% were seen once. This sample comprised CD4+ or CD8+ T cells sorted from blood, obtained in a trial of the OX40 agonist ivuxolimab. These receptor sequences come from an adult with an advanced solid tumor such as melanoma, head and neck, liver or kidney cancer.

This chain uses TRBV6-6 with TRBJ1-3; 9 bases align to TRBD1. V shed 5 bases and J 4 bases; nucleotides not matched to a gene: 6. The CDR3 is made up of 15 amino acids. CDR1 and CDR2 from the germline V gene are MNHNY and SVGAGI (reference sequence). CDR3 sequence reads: CASSNLGQGGNTIYF. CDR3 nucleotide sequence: TGTGCCAGCAGTAACCTGGGACAGGGAGGAAACACCATATATTTT.

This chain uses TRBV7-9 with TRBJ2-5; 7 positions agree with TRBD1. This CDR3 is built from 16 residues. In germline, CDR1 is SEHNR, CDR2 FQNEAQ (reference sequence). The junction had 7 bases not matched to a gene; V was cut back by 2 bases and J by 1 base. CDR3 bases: TGTGCCAGCAGCTTAAAGGGGACAGTGACCCAAGAGACCCAGTACTTC. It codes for CASSLKGTVTQETQYF.

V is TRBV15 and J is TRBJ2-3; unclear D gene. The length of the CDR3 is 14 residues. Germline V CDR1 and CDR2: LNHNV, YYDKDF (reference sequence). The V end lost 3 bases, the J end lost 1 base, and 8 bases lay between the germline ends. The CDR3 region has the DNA TGTGCCACCAGCAGTCGTAGTGGCACAGATACGCAGTATTTT. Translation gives CATSSRSGTDTQYF.

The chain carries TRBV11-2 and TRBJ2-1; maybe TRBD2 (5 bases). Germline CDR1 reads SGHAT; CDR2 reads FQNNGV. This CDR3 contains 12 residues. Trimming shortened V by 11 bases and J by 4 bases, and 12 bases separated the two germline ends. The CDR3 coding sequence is TGTGCCTCCTCCCGGGAATACAATGAGCAGTTCTTC. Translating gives CASSREYNEQFF.

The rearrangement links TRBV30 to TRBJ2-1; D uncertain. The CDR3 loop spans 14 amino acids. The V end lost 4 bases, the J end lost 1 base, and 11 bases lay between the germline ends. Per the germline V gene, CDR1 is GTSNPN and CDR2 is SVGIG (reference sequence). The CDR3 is CAWNEEWSYNEQFF. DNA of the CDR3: TGTGCCTGGAATGAGGAGTGGTCCTACAATGAGCAGTTCTTC. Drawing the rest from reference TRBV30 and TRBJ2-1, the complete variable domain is SQTIHQWPATLVQPVGSPLSLECTVEGTSNPNLYWYRQAAGRGLQLLFYSVGIGQISSEVPQNLSASRPQDRQFILSSKKLLLSDSGFYLCAWNEEWSYNEQFFGPGTRLTVL.

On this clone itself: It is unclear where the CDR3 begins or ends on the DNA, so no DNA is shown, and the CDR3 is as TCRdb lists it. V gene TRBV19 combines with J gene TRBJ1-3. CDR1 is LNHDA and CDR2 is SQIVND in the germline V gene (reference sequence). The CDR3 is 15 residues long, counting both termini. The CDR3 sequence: CASTSEPRPGNTIYF.

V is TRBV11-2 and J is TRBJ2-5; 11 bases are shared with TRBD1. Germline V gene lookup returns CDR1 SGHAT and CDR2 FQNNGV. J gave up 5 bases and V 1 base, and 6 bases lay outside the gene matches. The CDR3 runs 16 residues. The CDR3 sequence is CASSLGGQGAWETQYF. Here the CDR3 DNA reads TGTGCCAGCAGCTTAGGTGGACAGGGGGCATGGGAGACCCAGTACTTC.

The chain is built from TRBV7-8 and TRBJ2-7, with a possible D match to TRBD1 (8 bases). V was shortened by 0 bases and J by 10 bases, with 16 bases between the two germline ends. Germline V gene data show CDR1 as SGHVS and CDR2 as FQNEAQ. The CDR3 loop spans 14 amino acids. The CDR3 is CASSLATGEGKQYF. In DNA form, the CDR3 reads TGTGCCAGCAGCTTAGCGACAGGGGAGGGGAAACAGTACTTC.

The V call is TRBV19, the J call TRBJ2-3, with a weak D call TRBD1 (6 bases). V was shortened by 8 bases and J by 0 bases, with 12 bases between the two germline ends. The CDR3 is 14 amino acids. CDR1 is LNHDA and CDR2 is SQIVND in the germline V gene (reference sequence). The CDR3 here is CASSPQGSTDTQYF. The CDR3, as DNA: TGTGCCAGTTCGCCCCAGGGGAGCACAGATACGCAGTATTTT.

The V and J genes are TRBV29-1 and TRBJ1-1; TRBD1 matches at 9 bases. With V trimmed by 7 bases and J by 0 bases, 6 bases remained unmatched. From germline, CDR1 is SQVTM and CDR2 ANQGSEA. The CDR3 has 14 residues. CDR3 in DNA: TGCAGCGCCCGGACAGGGGCGATGAACACTGAAGCTTTCTTT. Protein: CSARTGAMNTEAFF.

CDR3 region: CASGASEYNEKLFF. The CDR3 DNA reads TGTGCCAGCGGCGCCTCAGAGTATAATGAAAAACTGTTTTTT. The J gene is TRBJ1-4, the V gene TRBV2, with D uncertain. The germline CDR1 and CDR2 sequences are SNHLY and FYNNEI. Trimming took 8 bases from V and 4 from J, leaving 14 bases between them. This CDR3 comprises 14 residues.

The DNA for the CDR3 is TGTGCCAGCAGCTTAGTACAGAGGCCTGAAGCTTTCTTT. It encodes CASSLVQRPEAFF. The genes are TRBV13 and TRBJ1-1; no clear D gene. The germline CDR1 and CDR2 sequences are PRHDT and FYEKMQ (reference sequence). V was trimmed by 1 base and J by 6 bases, leaving 9 bases between them. The length of the CDR3 is 13 residues.

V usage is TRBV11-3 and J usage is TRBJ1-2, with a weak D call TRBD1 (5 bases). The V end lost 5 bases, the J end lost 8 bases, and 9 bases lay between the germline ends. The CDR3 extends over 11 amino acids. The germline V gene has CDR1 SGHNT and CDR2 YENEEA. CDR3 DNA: TGTGCCAGCAGCCCAAGGGGAGGCTACACCTTC. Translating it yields CASSPRGGYTF.

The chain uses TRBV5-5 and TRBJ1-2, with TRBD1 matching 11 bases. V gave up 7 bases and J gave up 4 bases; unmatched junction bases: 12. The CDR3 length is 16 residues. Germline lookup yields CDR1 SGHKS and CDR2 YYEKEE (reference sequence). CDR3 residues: CASGPQGQGVFYGYTF. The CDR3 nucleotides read TGTGCCAGCGGCCCGCAGGGACAGGGGGTTTTCTATGGCTACACCTTC. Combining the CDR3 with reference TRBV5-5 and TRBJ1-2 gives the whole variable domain DAGVTQSPTHLIKTRGQQVTLRCSPISGHKSVSWYQQVLGQGPQFIFQYYEKEERGRGNFPDRFSARQFPNYSSELNVNALLLGDSALYLCASGPQGQGVFYGYTFGSGTRLTVV.

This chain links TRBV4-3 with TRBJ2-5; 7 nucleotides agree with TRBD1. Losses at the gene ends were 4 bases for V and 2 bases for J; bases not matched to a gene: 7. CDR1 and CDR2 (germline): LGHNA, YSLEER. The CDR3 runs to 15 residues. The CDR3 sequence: CASSPAPDRQETQYF. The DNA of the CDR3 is TGCGCCAGCAGCCCGGCCCCGGACAGGCAAGAGACCCAGTACTTC.

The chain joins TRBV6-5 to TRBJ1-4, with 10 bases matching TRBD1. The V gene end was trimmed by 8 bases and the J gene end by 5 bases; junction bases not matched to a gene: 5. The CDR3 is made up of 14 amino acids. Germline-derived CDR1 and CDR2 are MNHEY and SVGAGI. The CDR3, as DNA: TGTGCCAGCGGAGGGGGACAGGGGAATGAAAAACTGTTTTTT. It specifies CASGGGQGNEKLFF.

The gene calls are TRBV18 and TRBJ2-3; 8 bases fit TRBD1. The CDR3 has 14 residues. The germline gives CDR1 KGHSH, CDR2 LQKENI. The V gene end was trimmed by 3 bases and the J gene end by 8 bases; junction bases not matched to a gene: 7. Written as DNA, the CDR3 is TGTGCCAGCTCACCCGCCGGACAGGGAGTTACGCAGTATTTT. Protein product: CASSPAGQGVTQYF.

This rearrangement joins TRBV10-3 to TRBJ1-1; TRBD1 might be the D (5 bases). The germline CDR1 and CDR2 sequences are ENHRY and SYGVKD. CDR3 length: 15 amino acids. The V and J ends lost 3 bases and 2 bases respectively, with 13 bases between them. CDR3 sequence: CAISDYQGHNTEAFF. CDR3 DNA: TGTGCCATCAGTGATTATCAGGGCCATAACACTGAAGCTTTCTTT.

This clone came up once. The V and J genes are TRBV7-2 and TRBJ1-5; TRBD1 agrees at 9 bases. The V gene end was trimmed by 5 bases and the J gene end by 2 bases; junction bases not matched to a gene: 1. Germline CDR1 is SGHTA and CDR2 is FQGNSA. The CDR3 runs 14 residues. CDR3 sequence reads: CASSGDRGNQPQHF. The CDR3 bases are TGTGCCAGCAGCGGGGACAGGGGCAATCAGCCCCAGCATTTT.

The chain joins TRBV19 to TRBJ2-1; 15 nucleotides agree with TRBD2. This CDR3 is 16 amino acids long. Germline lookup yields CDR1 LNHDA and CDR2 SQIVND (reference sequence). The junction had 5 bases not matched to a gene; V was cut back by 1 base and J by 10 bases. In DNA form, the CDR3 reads TGTGCCAGTAGTATAGCGTTCGGGACTAGCGGGGGGGAGCAGTTCTTC. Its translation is CASSIAFGTSGGEQFF.